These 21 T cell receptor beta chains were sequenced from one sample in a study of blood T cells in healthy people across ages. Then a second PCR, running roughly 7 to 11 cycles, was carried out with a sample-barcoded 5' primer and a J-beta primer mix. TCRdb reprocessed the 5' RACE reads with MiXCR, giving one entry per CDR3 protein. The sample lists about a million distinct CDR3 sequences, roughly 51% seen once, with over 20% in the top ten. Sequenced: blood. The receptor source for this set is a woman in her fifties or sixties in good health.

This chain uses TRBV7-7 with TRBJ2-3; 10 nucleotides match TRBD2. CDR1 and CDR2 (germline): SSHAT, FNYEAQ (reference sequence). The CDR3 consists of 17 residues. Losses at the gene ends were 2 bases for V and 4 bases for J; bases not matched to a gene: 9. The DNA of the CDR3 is TGTGCCAGCAGCTTACAGGCTAGCGGGAGTGAGGCAGATACGCAGTATTTT. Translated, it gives CASSLQASGSEADTQYF. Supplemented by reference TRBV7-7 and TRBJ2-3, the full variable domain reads GAGVSQSPRYKVTKRGQDVTLRCDPISSHATLYWYQQALGQGPEFLTYFNYEAQPDKSGLPSDRFSAERPEGSISTLTIQRTEQRDSAMYRCASSLQASGSEADTQYFGPGTRLTVL.

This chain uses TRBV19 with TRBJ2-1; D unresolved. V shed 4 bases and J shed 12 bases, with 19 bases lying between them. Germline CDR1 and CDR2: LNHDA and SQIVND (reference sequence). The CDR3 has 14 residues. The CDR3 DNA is TGTGCCAGTAGTAGGAACCCACCCATCCCTATGCAGTTCTTC. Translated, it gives CASSRNPPIPMQFF.

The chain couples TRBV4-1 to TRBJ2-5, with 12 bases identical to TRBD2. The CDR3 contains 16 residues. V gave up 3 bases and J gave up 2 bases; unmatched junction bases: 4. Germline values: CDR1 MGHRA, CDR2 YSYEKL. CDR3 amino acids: CASSHLAGGQQETQYF. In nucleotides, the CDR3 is TGCGCCAGCAGCCACCTAGCGGGAGGGCAGCAAGAGACCCAGTACTTC.

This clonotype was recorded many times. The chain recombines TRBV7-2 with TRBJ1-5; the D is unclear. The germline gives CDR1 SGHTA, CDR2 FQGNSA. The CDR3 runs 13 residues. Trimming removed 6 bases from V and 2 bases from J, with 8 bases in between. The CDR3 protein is CASSFSGNQPQHF. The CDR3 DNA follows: TGTGCCAGCAGTTTCTCAGGCAATCAGCCCCAGCATTTT.

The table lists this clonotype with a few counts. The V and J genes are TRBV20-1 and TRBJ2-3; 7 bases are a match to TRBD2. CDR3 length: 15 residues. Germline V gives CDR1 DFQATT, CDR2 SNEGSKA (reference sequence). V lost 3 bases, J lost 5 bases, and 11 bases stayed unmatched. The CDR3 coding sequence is TGCAGTGCTAGTACTACTAGTCCGGGAGGAGATACGCAGTATTTT. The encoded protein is CSASTTSPGGDTQYF.

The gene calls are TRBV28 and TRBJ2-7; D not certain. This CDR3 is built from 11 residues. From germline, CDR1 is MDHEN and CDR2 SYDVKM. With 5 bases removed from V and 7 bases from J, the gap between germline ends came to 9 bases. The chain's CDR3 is CASSRSPEQYF. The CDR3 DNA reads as TGTGCCAGCAGTAGGTCTCCAGAGCAGTACTTC.

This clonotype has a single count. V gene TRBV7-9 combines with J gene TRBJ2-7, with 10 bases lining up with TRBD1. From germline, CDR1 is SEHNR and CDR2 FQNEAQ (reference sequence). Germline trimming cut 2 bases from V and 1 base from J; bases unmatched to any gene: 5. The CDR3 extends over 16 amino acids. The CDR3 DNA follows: TGTGCCAGCAGCTTAAACCGGGACAGGGGTTCCTACGAGCAGTACTTC. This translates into CASSLNRDRGSYEQYF.

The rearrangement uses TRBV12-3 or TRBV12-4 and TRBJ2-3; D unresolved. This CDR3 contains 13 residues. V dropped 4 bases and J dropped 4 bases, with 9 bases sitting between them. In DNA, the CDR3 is TGTGCCAGCAGTTCTAGTATCCCAGATACGCAGTATTTT. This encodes CASSSSIPDTQYF.

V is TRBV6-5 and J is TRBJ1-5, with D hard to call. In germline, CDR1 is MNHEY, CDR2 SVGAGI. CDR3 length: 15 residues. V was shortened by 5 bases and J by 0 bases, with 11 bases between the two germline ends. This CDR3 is CASSPRADSNQPQHF. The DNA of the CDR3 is TGTGCCAGCAGTCCTCGGGCAGATAGCAATCAGCCCCAGCATTTT.

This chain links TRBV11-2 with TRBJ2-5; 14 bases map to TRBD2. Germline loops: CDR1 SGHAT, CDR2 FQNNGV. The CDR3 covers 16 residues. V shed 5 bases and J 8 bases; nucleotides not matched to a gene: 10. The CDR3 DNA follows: TGTGCCAGCAGCCGATTGGGACTAGCGGGAGATCACACCCAGTACTTC. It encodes CASSRLGLAGDHTQYF.

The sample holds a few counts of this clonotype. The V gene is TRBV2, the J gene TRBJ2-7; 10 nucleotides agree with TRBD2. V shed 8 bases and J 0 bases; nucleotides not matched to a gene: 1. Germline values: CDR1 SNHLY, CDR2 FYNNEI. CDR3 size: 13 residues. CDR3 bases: TGTGCCAGCGAGCGGGAGGGCTCCTACGAGCAGTACTTC. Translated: CASEREGSYEQYF.

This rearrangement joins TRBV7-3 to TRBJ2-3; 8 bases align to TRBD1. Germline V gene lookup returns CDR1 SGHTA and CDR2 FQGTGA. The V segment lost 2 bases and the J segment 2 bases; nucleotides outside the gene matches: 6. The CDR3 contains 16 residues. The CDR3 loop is CASSLGQGADTDTQYF. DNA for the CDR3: TGTGCCAGCAGCTTAGGGCAGGGGGCAGACACAGATACGCAGTATTTT.

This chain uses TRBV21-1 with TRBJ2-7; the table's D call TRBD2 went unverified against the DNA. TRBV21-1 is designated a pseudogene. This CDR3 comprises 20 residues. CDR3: CASREYIGTSGRCRSYEQYF. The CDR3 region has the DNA TGTGCCAGCAGGGAATATATCGGGACTAGCGGGAGGTGTAGGTCCTACGAGCAGTACTTC.

The CDR3 DNA reads as TGTGCCAGCAGCCCCGAGGCCAGGGGAGGCTACACCTTC. This sequence encodes CASSPEARGGYTF. The chain has TRBV3-1 and TRBJ1-2; D is perhaps TRBD1 (6 bases). This CDR3 region has 13 residues. Germline values: CDR1 LGHDT, CDR2 YNNKEL (reference sequence). Trimming took off 4 bases at V and 8 bases at J, with 14 bases between the two ends.

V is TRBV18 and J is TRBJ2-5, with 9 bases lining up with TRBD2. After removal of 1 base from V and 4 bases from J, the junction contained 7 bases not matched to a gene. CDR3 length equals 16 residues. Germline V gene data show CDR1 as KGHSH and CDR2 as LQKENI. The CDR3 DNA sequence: TGTGCCAGCTCACCACGGGATAGCGGGGGAACAGAGACCCAGTACTTC. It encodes CASSPRDSGGTETQYF.

CDR3 in amino acids: CASSLRHTDTQYF. The DNA of the CDR3 is TGTGCCAGCAGTTTGAGACACACAGATACGCAGTATTTT. The V gene is TRBV12-3 or TRBV12-4, the J gene TRBJ2-3, with D hard to call. V gave up 3 bases and J gave up 2 bases, with 6 bases separating them. CDR3 length equals 13 residues.

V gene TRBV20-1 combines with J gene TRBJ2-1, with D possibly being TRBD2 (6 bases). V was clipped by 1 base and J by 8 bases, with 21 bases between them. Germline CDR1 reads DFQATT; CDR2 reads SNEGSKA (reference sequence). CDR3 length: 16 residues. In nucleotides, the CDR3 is TGCAGTGCTAGAGGTTGGGGGACCCTCCCGGGGGATGAGCAGTTCTTC. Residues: CSARGWGTLPGDEQFF.

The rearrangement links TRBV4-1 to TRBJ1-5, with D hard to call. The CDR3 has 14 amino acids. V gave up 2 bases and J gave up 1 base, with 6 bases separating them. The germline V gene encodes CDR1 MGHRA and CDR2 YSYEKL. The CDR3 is CASSQLGSNQPQHF. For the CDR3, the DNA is TGCGCCAGCAGCCAACTGGGCAGCAATCAGCCCCAGCATTTT.

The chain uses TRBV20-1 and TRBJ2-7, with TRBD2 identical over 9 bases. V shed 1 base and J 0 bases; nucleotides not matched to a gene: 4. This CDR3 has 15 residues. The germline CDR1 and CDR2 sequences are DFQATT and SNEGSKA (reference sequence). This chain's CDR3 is CSARGAGGNSYEQYF. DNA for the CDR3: TGCAGTGCTAGAGGAGCGGGAGGAAACTCCTACGAGCAGTACTTC.

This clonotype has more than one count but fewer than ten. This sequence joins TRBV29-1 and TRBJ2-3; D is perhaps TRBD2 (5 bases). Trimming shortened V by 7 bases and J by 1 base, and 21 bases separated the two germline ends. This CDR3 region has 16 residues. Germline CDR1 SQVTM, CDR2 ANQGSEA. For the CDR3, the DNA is TGCAGCGCCGAGGGCCTAGTTGGCGTTGGCACAGATACGCAGTATTTT. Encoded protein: CSAEGLVGVGTDTQYF.

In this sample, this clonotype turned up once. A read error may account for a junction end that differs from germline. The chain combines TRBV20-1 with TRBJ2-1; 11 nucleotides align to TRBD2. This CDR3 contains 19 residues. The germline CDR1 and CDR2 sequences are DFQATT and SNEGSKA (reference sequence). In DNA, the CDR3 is TGCAGTGCTAGATCATCGACTAGCGGGATCCCCGGGTCCCACAAGGAGCAGTTCTTC. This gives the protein CSARSSTSGIPGSHKEQFF.